This T cell receptor beta chain originates from a study of long-term antiretroviral therapy in people with HIV. Runs used v3.0 of the immunoSEQ assay and were done at survey level. Generated by immunoSEQ multiplex PCR, the TCRdb table keeps only in-frame clones and is missing some. The table has about 19,000 clones, 70% to 80% seen once. Each donor had at least one pre-ART and at least two post-ART PBMC samples. The sample in question was unsorted PBMCs, obtained at the start of antiretroviral therapy, before treatment. This clonotype was sampled from a man younger than 30 with HIV.

As DNA, the CDR3 is TGTGCCAGCTCACCTGGATTAGGGGGGTGGCAAGAGACCCAGTACTTC. It is translated as CASSPGLGGWQETQYF. The chain uses TRBV18 and TRBJ2-5; D might be TRBD1 or TRBD2, each matching 6 bases. The CDR3 runs 16 residues. Germline CDR1 reads KGHSH; CDR2 reads LQKENI. V gave up 3 bases and J gave up 2 bases, with 16 bases separating them. The full variable domain, its missing parts supplied by reference TRBV18 and TRBJ2-5, is NAGVMQNPRHLVRRRGQEARLRCSPMKGHSHVYWYRQLPEEGLKFMVYLQKENIIDESGMPKERFSAEFPKEGPSILRIQQVVRGDSAAYFCASSPGLGGWQETQYFGPGTRLLVL.